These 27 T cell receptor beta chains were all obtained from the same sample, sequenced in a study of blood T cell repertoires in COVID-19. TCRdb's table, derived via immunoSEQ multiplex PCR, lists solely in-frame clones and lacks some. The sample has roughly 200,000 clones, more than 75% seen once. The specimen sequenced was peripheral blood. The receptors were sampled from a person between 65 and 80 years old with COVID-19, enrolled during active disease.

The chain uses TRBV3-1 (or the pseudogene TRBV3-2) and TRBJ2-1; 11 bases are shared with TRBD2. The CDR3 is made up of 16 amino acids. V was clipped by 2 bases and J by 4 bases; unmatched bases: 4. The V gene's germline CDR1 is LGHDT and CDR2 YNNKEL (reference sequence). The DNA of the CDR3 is TGTGCCAGCAGCCAACTAGCGGGAGGAAAATACAATGAGCAGTTCTTC. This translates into CASSQLAGGKYNEQFF.

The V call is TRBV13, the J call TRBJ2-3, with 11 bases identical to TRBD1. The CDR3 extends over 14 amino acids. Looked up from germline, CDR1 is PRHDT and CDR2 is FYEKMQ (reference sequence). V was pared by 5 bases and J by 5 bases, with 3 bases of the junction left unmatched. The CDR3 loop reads CASSRTGGQDTQYF. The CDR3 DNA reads TGTGCCAGCAGCCGGACAGGGGGCCAAGATACGCAGTATTTT.

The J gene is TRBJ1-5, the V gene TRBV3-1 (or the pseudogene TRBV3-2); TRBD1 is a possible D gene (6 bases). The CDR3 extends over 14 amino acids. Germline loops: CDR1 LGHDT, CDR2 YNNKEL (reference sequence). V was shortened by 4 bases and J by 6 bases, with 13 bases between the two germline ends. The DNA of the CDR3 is TGTGCCAGCAGCCCCCAGGGGTACGTTCAGCCCCAGCATTTT. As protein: CASSPQGYVQPQHF.

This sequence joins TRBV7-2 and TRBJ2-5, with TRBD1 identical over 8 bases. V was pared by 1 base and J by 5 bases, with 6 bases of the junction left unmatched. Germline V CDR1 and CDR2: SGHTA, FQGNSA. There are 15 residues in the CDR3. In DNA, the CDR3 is TGTGCCAGCAGCTTAGTATCAGGGGGCGACGAGACCCAGTACTTC. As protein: CASSLVSGGDETQYF.

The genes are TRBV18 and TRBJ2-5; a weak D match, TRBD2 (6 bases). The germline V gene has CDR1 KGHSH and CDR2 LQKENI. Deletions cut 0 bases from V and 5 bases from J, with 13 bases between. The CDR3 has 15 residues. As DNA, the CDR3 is TGTGCCAGCTCACCACCCCGGGAGCCCTCGGAGACCCAGTACTTC. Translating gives CASSPPREPSETQYF.

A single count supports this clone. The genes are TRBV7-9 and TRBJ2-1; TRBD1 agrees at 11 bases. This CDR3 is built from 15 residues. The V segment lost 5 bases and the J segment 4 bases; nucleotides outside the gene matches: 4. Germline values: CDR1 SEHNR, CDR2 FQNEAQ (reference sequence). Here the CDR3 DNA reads TGTGCCAGCAGCCACCGGGACAGGGGGTACAATGAGCAGTTCTTC. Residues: CASSHRDRGYNEQFF.

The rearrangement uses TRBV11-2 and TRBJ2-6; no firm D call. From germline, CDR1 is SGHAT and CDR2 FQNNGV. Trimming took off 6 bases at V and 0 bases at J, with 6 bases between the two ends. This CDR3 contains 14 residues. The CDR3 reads CASRLLSGANVLTF. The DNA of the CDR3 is TGTGCCAGCAGACTCCTCTCTGGGGCCAACGTCCTGACTTTC.

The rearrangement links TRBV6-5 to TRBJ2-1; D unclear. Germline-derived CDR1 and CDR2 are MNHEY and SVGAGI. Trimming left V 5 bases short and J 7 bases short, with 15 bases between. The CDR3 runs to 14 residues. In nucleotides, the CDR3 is TGTGCCAGCAGTAACACAGCTAAGTTAAATGAGCAGTTCTTC. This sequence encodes CASSNTAKLNEQFF.

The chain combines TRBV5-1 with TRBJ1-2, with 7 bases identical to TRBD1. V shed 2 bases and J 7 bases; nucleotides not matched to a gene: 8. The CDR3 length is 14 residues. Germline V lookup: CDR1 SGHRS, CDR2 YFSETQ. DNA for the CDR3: TGCGCCAGCAGCTTTGGCGACAGGGCAGGTGGCTACACCTTC. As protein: CASSFGDRAGGYTF.

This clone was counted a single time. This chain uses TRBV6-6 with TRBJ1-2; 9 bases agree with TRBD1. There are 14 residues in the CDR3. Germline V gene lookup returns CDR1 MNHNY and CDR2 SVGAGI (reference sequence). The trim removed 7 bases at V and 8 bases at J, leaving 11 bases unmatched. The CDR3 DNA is TGTGCCAGCACCCAGACAGGGGGATGGGGCGGCTACACCTTC. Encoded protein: CASTQTGGWGGYTF.

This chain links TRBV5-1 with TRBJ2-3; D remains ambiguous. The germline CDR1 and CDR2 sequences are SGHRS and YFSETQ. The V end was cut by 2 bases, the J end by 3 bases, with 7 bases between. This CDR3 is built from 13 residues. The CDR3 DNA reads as TGCGCCAGCAGCTTCCCAGATACAGATACGCAGTATTTT. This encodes CASSFPDTDTQYF. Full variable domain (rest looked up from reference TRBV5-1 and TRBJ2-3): KAGVTQTPRYLIKTRGQQVTLSCSPISGHRSVSWYQQTPGQGLQFLFEYFSETQRNKGNFPGRFSGRQFSNSRSEMNVSTLELGDSALYLCASSFPDTDTQYFGPGTRLTVL.

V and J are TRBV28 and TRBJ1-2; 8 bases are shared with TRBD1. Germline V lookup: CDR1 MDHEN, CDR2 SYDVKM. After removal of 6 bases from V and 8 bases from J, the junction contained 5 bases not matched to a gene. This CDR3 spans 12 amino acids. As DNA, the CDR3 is TGTGCCAGCAGCCCGACAGGGGTGGGCTACACCTTC. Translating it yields CASSPTGVGYTF.

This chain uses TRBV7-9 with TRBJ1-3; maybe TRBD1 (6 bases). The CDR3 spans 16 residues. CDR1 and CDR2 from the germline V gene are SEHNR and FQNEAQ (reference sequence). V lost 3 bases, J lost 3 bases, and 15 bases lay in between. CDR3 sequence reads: CASSFTTTGFGNTIYF. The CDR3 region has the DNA TGTGCCAGCAGCTTCACTACAACAGGGTTTGGAAACACCATATATTTT.

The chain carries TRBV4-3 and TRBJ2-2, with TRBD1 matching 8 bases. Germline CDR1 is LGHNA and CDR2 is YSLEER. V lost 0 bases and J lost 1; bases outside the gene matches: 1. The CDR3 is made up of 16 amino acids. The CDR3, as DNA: TGCGCCAGCAGCCAAGAGACAGGGGAGAACACCGGGGAGCTGTTTTTT. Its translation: CASSQETGENTGELFF.

For the CDR3, the DNA is TGTGCCAGCAGAGATCAGGGGGCTCAAGAGACCCAGTACTTC. Amino acids: CASRDQGAQETQYF. The rearrangement joins TRBV6-6 to TRBJ2-5; 8 nucleotides match TRBD1. With 6 bases clipped from V and 2 bases from J, the junction kept 5 bases outside the gene matches. This CDR3 is 14 amino acids long. The V gene's germline CDR1 is MNHNY and CDR2 SVGAGI (reference sequence).

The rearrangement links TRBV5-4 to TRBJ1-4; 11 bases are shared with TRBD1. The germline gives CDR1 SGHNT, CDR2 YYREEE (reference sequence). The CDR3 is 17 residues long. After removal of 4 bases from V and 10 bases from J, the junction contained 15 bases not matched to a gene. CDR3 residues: CASSTALPVGQGGKLFF. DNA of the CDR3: TGTGCCAGCAGCACAGCACTGCCGGTGGGACAGGGGGGAAAACTGTTTTTT. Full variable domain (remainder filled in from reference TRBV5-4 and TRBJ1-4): ETGVTQSPTHLIKTRGQQVTLRCSSQSGHNTVSWYQQALGQGPQFIFQYYREEENGRGNFPPRFSGLQFPNYSSELNVNALELDDSALYLCASSTALPVGQGGKLFFGSGTQLSVL.

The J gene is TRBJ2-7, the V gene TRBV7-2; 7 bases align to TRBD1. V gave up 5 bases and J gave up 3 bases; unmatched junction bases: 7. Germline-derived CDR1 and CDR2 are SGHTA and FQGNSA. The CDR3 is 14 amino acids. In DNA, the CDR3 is TGTGCCAGCAGCCCCCCGGGACAGCTCTACGAGCAGTACTTC. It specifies CASSPPGQLYEQYF.

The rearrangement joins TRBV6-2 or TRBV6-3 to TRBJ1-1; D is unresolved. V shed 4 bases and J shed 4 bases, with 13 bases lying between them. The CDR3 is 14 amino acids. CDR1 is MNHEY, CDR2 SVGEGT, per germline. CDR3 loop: CASSSPRAGTEAFF. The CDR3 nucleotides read TGTGCCAGCAGTTCCCCGCGGGCTGGCACTGAAGCTTTCTTT.

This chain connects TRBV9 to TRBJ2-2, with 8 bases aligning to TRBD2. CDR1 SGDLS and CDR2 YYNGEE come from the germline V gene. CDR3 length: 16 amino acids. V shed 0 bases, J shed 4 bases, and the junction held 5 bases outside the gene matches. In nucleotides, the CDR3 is TGTGCCAGCAGCGTAGGAATAGCGGGAAGCACCGGGGAGCTGTTTTTT. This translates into CASSVGIAGSTGELFF. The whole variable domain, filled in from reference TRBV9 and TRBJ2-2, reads DSGVTQTPKHLITATGQRVTLRCSPRSGDLSVYWYQQSLDQGLQFLIQYYNGEERAKGNILERFSAQQFPDLHSELNLSSLELGDSALYFCASSVGIAGSTGELFFGEGSRLTVL.

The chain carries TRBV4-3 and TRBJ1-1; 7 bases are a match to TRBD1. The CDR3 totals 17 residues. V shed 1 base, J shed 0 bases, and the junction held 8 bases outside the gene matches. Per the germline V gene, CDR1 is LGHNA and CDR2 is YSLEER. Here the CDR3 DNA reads TGCGCCAGCAGCCAAGTATTGATTGGACAGGTGAACACTGAAGCTTTCTTT. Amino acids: CASSQVLIGQVNTEAFF.

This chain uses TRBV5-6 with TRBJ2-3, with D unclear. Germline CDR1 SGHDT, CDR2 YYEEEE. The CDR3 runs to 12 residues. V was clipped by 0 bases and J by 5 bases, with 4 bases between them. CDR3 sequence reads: CASSLALDTQYF. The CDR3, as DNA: TGTGCCAGCAGCTTGGCTTTAGATACGCAGTATTTT.

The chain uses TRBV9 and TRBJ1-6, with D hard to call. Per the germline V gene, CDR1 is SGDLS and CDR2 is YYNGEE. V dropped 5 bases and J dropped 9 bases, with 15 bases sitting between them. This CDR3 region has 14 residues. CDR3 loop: CASSERNPGSPLHF. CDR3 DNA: TGTGCCAGCAGTGAGAGAAATCCGGGTTCACCCCTCCACTTT.

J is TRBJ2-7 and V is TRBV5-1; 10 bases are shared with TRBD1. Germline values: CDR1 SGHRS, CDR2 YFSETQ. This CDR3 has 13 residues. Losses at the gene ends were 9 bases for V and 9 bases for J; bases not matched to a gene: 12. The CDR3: CATGTGDDEGQYF. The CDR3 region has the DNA TGCGCCACCGGGACAGGGGACGATGAGGGGCAGTACTTC.

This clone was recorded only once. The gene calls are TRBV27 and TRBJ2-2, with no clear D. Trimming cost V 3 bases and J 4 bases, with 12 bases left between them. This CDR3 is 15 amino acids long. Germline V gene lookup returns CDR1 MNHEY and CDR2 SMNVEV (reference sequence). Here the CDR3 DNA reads TGTGCCAGCAGTTTTCGGTCTACGAGCACCGGGGAGCTGTTTTTT. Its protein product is CASSFRSTSTGELFF.

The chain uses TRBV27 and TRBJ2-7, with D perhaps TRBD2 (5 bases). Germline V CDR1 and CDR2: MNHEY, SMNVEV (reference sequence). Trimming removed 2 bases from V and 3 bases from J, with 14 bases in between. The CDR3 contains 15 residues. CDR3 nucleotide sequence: TGTGCCAGCAGTTTACGGGGAAATAGGAACTACGAGCAGTACTTC. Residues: CASSLRGNRNYEQYF.

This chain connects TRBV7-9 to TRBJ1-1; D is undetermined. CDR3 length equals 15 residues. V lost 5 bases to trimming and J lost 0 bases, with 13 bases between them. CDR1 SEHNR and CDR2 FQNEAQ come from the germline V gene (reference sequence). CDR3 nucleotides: TGTGCCAGCAGCCCCTCGGTCGTAATGAACACTGAAGCTTTCTTT. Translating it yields CASSPSVVMNTEAFF.

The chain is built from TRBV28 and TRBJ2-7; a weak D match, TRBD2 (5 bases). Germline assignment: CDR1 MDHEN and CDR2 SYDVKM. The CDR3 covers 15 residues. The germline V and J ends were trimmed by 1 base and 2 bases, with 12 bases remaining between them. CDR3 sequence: CASSLYGRFTYEQYF. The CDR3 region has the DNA TGTGCCAGCAGTTTATATGGGAGATTCACCTACGAGCAGTACTTC.